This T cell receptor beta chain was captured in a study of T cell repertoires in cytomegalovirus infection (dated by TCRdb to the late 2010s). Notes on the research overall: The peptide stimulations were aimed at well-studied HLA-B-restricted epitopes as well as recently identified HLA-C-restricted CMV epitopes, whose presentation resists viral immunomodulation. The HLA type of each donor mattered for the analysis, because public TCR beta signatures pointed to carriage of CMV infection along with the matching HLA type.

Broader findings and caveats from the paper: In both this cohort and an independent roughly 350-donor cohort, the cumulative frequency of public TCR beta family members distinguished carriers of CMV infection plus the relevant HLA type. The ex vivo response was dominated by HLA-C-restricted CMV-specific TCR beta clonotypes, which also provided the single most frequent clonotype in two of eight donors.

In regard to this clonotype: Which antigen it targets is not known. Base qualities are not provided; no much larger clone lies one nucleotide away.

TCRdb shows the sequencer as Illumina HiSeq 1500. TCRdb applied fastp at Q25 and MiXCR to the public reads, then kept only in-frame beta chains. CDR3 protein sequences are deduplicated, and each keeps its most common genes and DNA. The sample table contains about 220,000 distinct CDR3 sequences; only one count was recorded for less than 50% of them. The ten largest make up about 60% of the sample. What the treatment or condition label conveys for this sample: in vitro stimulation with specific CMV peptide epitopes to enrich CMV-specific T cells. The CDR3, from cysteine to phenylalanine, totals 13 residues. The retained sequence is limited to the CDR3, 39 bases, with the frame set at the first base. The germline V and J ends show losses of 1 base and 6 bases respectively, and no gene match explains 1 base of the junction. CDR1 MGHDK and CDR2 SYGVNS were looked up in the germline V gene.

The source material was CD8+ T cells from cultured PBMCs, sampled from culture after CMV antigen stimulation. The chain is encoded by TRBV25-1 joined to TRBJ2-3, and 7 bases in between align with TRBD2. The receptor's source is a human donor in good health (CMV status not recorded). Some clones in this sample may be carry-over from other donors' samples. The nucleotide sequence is TGTGCCAGCAGTGAATGGGGGGGGGATACGCAGTATTTT. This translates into CASSEWGGDTQYF.